This T cell receptor (beta chain) was captured by sequencing in a study of PD-L1 blockade in urothelial cancer. In the study overall: About 90% of the roughly 29 patients were men with bladder-origin urothelial cancer.

Data came from immunoSEQ multiplex PCR; TCRdb stores just in-frame clones and leaves some out. The sample holds 95,000 to 150,000 clones, about 83% seen once. Documented time point: peripheral blood 6 weeks after treatment start. In its sample, this clone was seen a few times. This receptor was taken from a man between 45 and 60 years old with urothelial cancer. Sequencing used PBMCs, obtained around atezolizumab (anti-PD-L1) treatment.

As DNA, the CDR3 is TGTGCCAGCAGTTTGGACAGGGGTTATGGCTACACCTTC. Residues: CASSLDRGYGYTF. The chain recombines TRBV27 with TRBJ1-2; 9 bases fit TRBD1. Looked up from germline, CDR1 is MNHEY and CDR2 is SMNVEV (reference sequence). The CDR3 has 13 residues. V lost 3 bases and J lost 5; bases outside the gene matches: 1.